This T cell receptor (beta chain) comes out of a study of T-cell reconstitution after alpha-beta-depleted transplantation in children. Study-wide results and caveats: Two months or so post-transplant, alpha-beta T cells reportedly derived from several hundred expanded graft clones. Newly produced T cells mostly provided counts and TCRbeta diversity after one year, as hyperexpanded clones declined. Several patients had high TCRbeta diversity at day 60; it came from surviving recipient T cells and thymic progenitors.

Trimming removed 1 base from V and 2 bases from J, with 15 bases in between. CDR3 length: 16 amino acids. The germline CDR1 and CDR2 sequences are PRHDT and FYEKMQ (reference sequence). This clonotype has only a few counts. Its antigen is unknown. Preparation of the TCRbeta library used unique molecular identifiers. TCRdb re-derived calls from the PCR reads in MiXCR, one entry per CDR3 protein. The table lists 750,000 to 950,000 distinct CDR3 sequences, approximately 15% of them singletons. This sample comprised PBMCs, mostly from graft donor cells, obtained 360 days after TCRalphabeta/CD19-depleted stem cell transplant. The clonotype originates from a male patient between 10 and 17 years old who had a stem cell transplant for acute lymphoblastic leukemia, so the T cells may come from the graft donor. The chain employs TRBV13 and TRBJ2-7; D gene uncertain. CDR3 nucleotides: TGTGCCAGCAGCTTAGTTTCCGCACAGACGACCTACGAGCAGTACTTC. Residues: CASSLVSAQTTYEQYF.